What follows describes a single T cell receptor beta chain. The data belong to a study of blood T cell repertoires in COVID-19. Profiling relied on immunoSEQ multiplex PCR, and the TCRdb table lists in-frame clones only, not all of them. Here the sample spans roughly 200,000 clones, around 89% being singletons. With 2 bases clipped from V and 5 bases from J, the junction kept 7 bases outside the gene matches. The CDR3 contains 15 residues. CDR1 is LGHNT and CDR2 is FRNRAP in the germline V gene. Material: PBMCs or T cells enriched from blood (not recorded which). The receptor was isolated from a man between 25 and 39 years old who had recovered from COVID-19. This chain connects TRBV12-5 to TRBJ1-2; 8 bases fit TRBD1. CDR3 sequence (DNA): TGTGCTAGTGGTTTGTCAGGGGGCGGTCGTTATGGCTACACCTTC. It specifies CASGLSGGGRYGYTF. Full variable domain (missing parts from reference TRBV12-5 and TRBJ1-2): DARVTQTPRHKVTEMGQEVTMRCQPILGHNTVFWYRQTMMQGLELLAYFRNRAPLDDSGMPKDRFSAEMPDATLATLKIQPSEPRDSAVYFCASGLSGGGRYGYTFGSGTRLTVV.